The sample holds one count of the clone carrying this TCR beta chain. Its antigen is currently unknown. There are 13 residues in the CDR3. Trimming took 2 bases from V and 2 from J, leaving 7 bases between them. Germline V gene data show CDR1 as LGHNA and CDR2 as YSLEER. The data are from a study of OX40 agonist ivuxolimab in advanced cancers. Study-wide points: Fewer expanded clones were found on average in CD4+ than in CD8+ T cells. Antigen specificity was not determined for the expanded peripheral T cells.

Sequencing used immunoSEQ multiplex PCR; TCRdb keeps in-frame clones, though not all of them. The sample lists some 42,000 clones; 70% to 85% were seen once. Blood got drawn at baseline, again on cycle 4 day 1, and then on cycle 7 day 1. Material: CD4+ or CD8+ T cells sorted from blood, obtained in a trial of the OX40 agonist ivuxolimab. The sequence derives from an adult with an advanced solid tumor such as melanoma, head and neck, liver or kidney cancer. The gene calls are TRBV4-3 and TRBJ2-7; unclear D gene. Here the CDR3 DNA reads TGCGCCAGCAGCCAATATCGGGCCTACGAGCAGTACTTC. Translated: CASSQYRAYEQYF.